The clone carrying this T cell receptor beta chain was recorded many times. The CDR3 is made up of 15 amino acids. With V trimmed by 3 bases and J by 3 bases, 7 bases remained unmatched. Germline CDR1 MNHEY, CDR2 SMNVEV (reference sequence). The entry originates in a study of T cells after yellow fever vaccination. Making TCR cDNA involved 5'RACE template switching, which added UMIs and a universal primer site. TCRdb re-called the 5' RACE reads with MiXCR, one entry per CDR3 protein. The profile shows some 340,000 distinct CDR3 sequences, over 8.5% of them singletons. This TCR was sampled from a man aged 18 to 30 who received the YFV17D yellow fever vaccine. The rearrangement links TRBV27 to TRBJ1-1, with 7 bases lining up with TRBD1. Sample: CD4+ T cells sorted from PBMCs, taken 45 days after the yellow fever booster vaccination. As DNA, the CDR3 is TGTGCCAGCAGTTTTTCGACAGGGACGTACACTGAAGCTTTCTTT. It translates to CASSFSTGTYTEAFF.